These 27 T cell receptor beta chains share one sample of origin, sequenced in a study of cytomegalovirus exposure and HLA in healthy donors. The study ran its PCR with 60 Vbeta and 13 Jbeta primers. Profiling relied on immunoSEQ multiplex PCR, and the TCRdb table lists in-frame clones only, not all of them. The sample has roughly 99,000 clones; 60% to 80% are singletons. The specimen was PBMCs. The receptors shown here come from a woman in her forties in good health and CMV-seronegative.

The CDR3 reads CASSSRLAGRSDTQYF. The CDR3 nucleotides read TGTGCCAGCAGCTCCCGCCTAGCGGGGAGGTCAGATACGCAGTATTTT. The chain uses TRBV7-2 and TRBJ2-3; 9 bases fit TRBD2. J gave up 4 bases and V 4 bases, and 9 bases lay outside the gene matches. The germline V gene encodes CDR1 SGHTA and CDR2 FQGNSA. CDR3 length equals 16 residues.

The chain is built from TRBV2 and TRBJ1-1; no clear D. Germline-derived CDR1 and CDR2 are SNHLY and FYNNEI. V was cut by 8 bases and J by 5 bases, with 9 bases left in between. The CDR3 has 11 amino acids. The CDR3 DNA reads as TGTGCCAGCGTAGCGGGTACTGAAGCTTTCTTT. This codes for CASVAGTEAFF.

V is TRBV9 and J is TRBJ2-6, with D tentatively TRBD2 (6 bases). V dropped 2 bases and J dropped 2 bases, with 11 bases sitting between them. CDR3 length: 16 amino acids. Germline V gives CDR1 SGDLS, CDR2 YYNGEE. The CDR3 DNA reads as TGTGCCAGCAGCGTCGGAGGGAACGCTGGGGCCAACGTCCTGACTTTC. Translating gives CASSVGGNAGANVLTF.

The CDR3 spells CSASRQEAYEQYF. The CDR3 region has the DNA TGCAGCGCCAGTAGACAGGAGGCCTACGAGCAGTACTTC. The gene calls are TRBV29-1 and TRBJ2-7; D possibly corresponds to TRBD1 (6 bases). The germline CDR1 and CDR2 sequences are SQVTM and ANQGSEA. V was pared by 7 bases and J by 2 bases, with 15 bases between. CDR3 length: 13 amino acids.

CDR3 residues: CASSARGLSGNTIYF. CDR3 bases: TGTGCCAGCAGCGCTAGGGGGCTCTCTGGAAACACCATATATTTT. This chain uses TRBV7-8 with TRBJ1-3; 7 nucleotides match TRBD1. Germline V CDR1 and CDR2: SGHVS, FQNEAQ. There are 15 residues in the CDR3. Losses at the gene ends were 5 bases for V and 0 bases for J; bases not matched to a gene: 4.

This clone is a singleton in its sample. The chain joins TRBV13 to TRBJ2-7; D possibly corresponds to TRBD2 (5 bases). The V gene's germline CDR1 is PRHDT and CDR2 FYEKMQ (reference sequence). The CDR3 length is 12 residues. V was clipped by 6 bases and J by 2 bases, with 8 bases between them. The CDR3 spells CASRFGTYEQYF. The CDR3 DNA sequence: TGTGCCAGCAGATTCGGGACCTACGAGCAGTACTTC. Full variable domain (remainder filled in from reference TRBV13 and TRBJ2-7): AAGVIQSPRHLIKEKRETATLKCYPIPRHDTVYWYQQGPGQDPQFLISFYEKMQSDKGSIPDRFSAQQFSDYHSELNMSSLELGDSALYFCASRFGTYEQYFGPGTRLTVT.

The chain is built from TRBV19 and TRBJ1-5; D might be TRBD1 (6 bases). Germline CDR1 LNHDA, CDR2 SQIVND (reference sequence). The ends were cut back, 1 base at V and 4 bases at J, with 23 bases in the middle. The CDR3 extends over 19 amino acids. DNA for the CDR3: TGTGCCAGTAGTATAGGTGCCAGGGGAAACCCCTTACAAAATCAGCCCCAGCATTTT. Translating gives CASSIGARGNPLQNQPQHF.

With respect to this clone: Other nucleotide sequences in the sample specify the same CDR3. The rearrangement joins TRBV2 to TRBJ2-2; TRBD2 matches 9 bases. Germline V gives CDR1 SNHLY, CDR2 FYNNEI. V was pared by 10 bases and J by 5 bases, with 5 bases of the junction left unmatched. CDR3 size: 13 residues. Here the CDR3 reads CATGLAGTGELFF. In DNA form, the CDR3 reads TGTGCCACAGGGCTAGCGGGAACCGGGGAGCTGTTTTTT.

The rearrangement joins TRBV5-4 to TRBJ2-5; 11 positions match TRBD2. Germline V CDR1 and CDR2: SGHNT, YYREEE (reference sequence). The CDR3 has 15 amino acids. With V trimmed by 0 bases and J by 2 bases, 0 bases remained unmatched. CDR3: CASSLVAGGQETQYF. CDR3 bases: TGTGCCAGCAGCTTGGTAGCGGGGGGGCAAGAGACCCAGTACTTC.

The V and J genes are TRBV30 and TRBJ2-5, with 16 bases that match TRBD2. V trimming: 3 bases; J trimming: 5 bases; junction bases outside the gene matches: 3. CDR1 GTSNPN and CDR2 SVGIG come from the germline V gene (reference sequence). The CDR3 spans 15 residues. The CDR3 loop reads CAWSGTSGGAETQYF. As DNA, the CDR3 is TGTGCCTGGAGCGGGACTAGCGGGGGGGCGGAGACCCAGTACTTC.

The chain couples TRBV7-2 to TRBJ2-7, with 11 bases that match TRBD2. The CDR3 has 15 amino acids. V was clipped by 4 bases and J by 4 bases; unmatched bases: 6. From germline, CDR1 is SGHTA and CDR2 FQGNSA. CDR3 in amino acids: CASSYIAGGPYEQYF. CDR3 nucleotide sequence: TGTGCCAGCAGCTACATAGCGGGGGGGCCTTACGAGCAGTACTTC.

J is TRBJ1-6 and V is TRBV4-3, with a weak D call TRBD1 (6 bases). Trimming took off 0 bases at V and 7 bases at J, with 7 bases between the two ends. Germline CDR1 reads LGHNA; CDR2 reads YSLEER. The CDR3 loop spans 14 amino acids. The CDR3 spells CASSQERGNSPLHF. The CDR3 DNA reads TGCGCCAGCAGCCAAGAAAGGGGGAATTCACCCCTCCACTTT.

The chain couples TRBV27 to TRBJ2-3, with TRBD2 as a possible D gene (6 bases). V was trimmed by 4 bases and J by 1 base, leaving 9 bases between them. Germline V gene lookup returns CDR1 MNHEY and CDR2 SMNVEV (reference sequence). The CDR3 is 14 amino acids. DNA of the CDR3: TGTGCCAGCAGTTGGGGAGGCGGCACAGATACGCAGTATTTT. It yields the protein CASSWGGGTDTQYF.

V usage is TRBV4-1 and J usage is TRBJ2-1; tentatively, D is TRBD1 (7 bases). Looked up from germline, CDR1 is MGHRA and CDR2 is YSYEKL. V was clipped by 5 bases and J by 7 bases, with 18 bases between them. The CDR3 runs to 15 residues. CDR3 amino acids: CASSGGQGVSNEQFF. For the CDR3, the DNA is TGCGCCAGCAGCGGGGGGCAGGGGGTTTCTAATGAGCAGTTCTTC.

The chain joins TRBV7-2 to TRBJ1-2; D is possibly TRBD1 (5 bases). The CDR3 consists of 14 residues. V was cut by 3 bases and J by 7 bases, with 15 bases left in between. Germline assignment: CDR1 SGHTA and CDR2 FQGNSA. The CDR3 region is CASSFRTPGGGYTF. CDR3 nucleotide sequence: TGTGCCAGCAGCTTCCGGACACCGGGGGGTGGCTACACCTTC.

The chain carries TRBV7-9 and TRBJ2-1, with TRBD2 as a possible D gene (5 bases). CDR1 SEHNR and CDR2 FQNEAQ come from the germline V gene (reference sequence). The CDR3 contains 13 residues. The V gene lost 1 base and the J gene lost 10 bases, with 11 bases spanning the gap. The CDR3 DNA is TGTGCCAGCAGCTTAGGGCTAGCCAACGAGCAGTTCTTC. Translation: CASSLGLANEQFF.

This sequence joins TRBV4-3 and TRBJ1-2; D is perhaps TRBD1 (5 bases). Germline-derived CDR1 and CDR2 are LGHNA and YSLEER. Trimming took 0 bases from V and 3 from J, leaving 11 bases between them. The CDR3 length is 15 residues. The CDR3 sequence: CASSQDARVDYGYTF. The DNA for the CDR3 is TGCGCCAGCAGCCAAGACGCCAGGGTTGACTATGGCTACACCTTC.

The chain recombines TRBV30 with TRBJ1-2; the match to TRBD1 covers 7 bases. The CDR3 is 13 residues long. The trim removed 4 bases at V and 8 bases at J, leaving 10 bases unmatched. Germline CDR1 GTSNPN, CDR2 SVGIG (reference sequence). This CDR3 is CAWTRDSIAGYTF. The DNA of the CDR3 is TGTGCCTGGACCCGGGACAGCATCGCAGGCTACACCTTC.

The V and J genes are TRBV19 and TRBJ1-1; 9 nucleotides line up with TRBD1. Germline lookup yields CDR1 LNHDA and CDR2 SQIVND (reference sequence). CDR3 length equals 13 residues. J lost 12 bases, V lost 6 bases, and 11 bases had no gene match. CDR3 nucleotides: TGTGCCAGTAGGAAACAGGGGGCCGGAGTAACTTTCTTT. It is translated as CASRKQGAGVTFF.

The J gene is TRBJ1-6, the V gene TRBV28, with 7 bases lining up with TRBD1. The V gene's germline CDR1 is MDHEN and CDR2 SYDVKM. The CDR3 totals 15 residues. V was clipped by 7 bases and J by 8 bases; unmatched bases: 11. The CDR3 nucleotides read TGTGCCAGCAAGTCCCCAGCAGGGGGAGATTCACCCCTCCACTTT. Protein product: CASKSPAGGDSPLHF.

This chain joins TRBV30 and TRBJ2-7; 12 positions agree with TRBD2. V shed 3 bases, J shed 3 bases, and the junction held 6 bases outside the gene matches. CDR1 GTSNPN and CDR2 SVGIG come from the germline V gene (reference sequence). The CDR3 contains 15 residues. The CDR3 coding sequence is TGTGCCTGGAGAACGACGACTAGCGGGGGCTACGAGCAGTACTTC. This codes for CAWRTTTSGGYEQYF.

The gene calls are TRBV2 and TRBJ2-7; TRBD1 is a possible D gene (6 bases). V was pared by 7 bases and J by 5 bases, with 18 bases between. The CDR3 is made up of 14 amino acids. Germline CDR1 reads SNHLY; CDR2 reads FYNNEI. CDR3 sequence: CASITGYGSHEQYF. CDR3 sequence (DNA): TGTGCCAGCATTACAGGGTACGGTTCCCACGAGCAGTACTTC.

The chain joins TRBV5-1 to TRBJ1-4; D is perhaps TRBD1 (6 bases). Germline CDR1 is SGHRS and CDR2 is YFSETQ. The V end lost 1 base, the J end lost 7 bases, and 8 bases lay between the germline ends. The CDR3 extends over 13 amino acids. The CDR3 DNA sequence: TGCGCCAGCAGCTTGATGACAGGTGAAAAACTGTTTTTT. Amino acid sequence: CASSLMTGEKLFF.

The rearrangement joins TRBV2 to TRBJ2-7; 8 bases fit TRBD1. CDR1 is SNHLY and CDR2 is FYNNEI in the germline V gene. The V and J ends lost 6 bases and 6 bases, in that order; junction bases with no gene match: 10. The CDR3 loop spans 14 amino acids. The CDR3 loop reads CASSLDRGMGEQYF. In DNA, the CDR3 is TGTGCCAGCAGCCTAGACAGGGGAATGGGCGAGCAGTACTTC.

V usage is TRBV2 and J usage is TRBJ1-5; D unresolved. V shed 2 bases and J shed 4 bases, with 6 bases lying between them. The germline gives CDR1 SNHLY, CDR2 FYNNEI. The CDR3 length is 13 residues. CDR3 coding DNA: TGTGCCAGCAGTGAAAACGGGAATCAGCCCCAGCATTTT. The encoded protein is CASSENGNQPQHF. The variable domain in full, completed from reference TRBV2 and TRBJ1-5, reads EPEVTQTPSHQVTQMGQEVILRCVPISNHLYFYWYRQILGQKVEFLVSFYNNEISEKSEIFDDQFSVERPDGSNFTLKIRSTKLEDSAMYFCASSENGNQPQHFGDGTRLSIL.

The rearrangement uses TRBV4-3 and TRBJ1-3, with D possibly being TRBD1 (5 bases). Germline V CDR1 and CDR2: LGHNA, YSLEER. The CDR3 is made up of 18 amino acids. V was shortened by 0 bases and J by 5 bases, with 20 bases between the two germline ends. For the CDR3, the DNA is TGCGCCAGCAGCCAAGATACGGGAGAGGGGAGACAGAGAAACACCATATATTTT. It specifies CASSQDTGEGRQRNTIYF.

V gene TRBV19 combines with J gene TRBJ1-1; tentatively, D is TRBD1 (6 bases). The CDR3 spans 16 residues. V lost 3 bases and J 1 base, leaving 15 bases between the germline ends. The germline V gene encodes CDR1 LNHDA and CDR2 SQIVND (reference sequence). In DNA form, the CDR3 reads TGTGCCAGTAGTATCGGGGGGCAGGGGCGGAACACTGAAGCTTTCTTT. It specifies CASSIGGQGRNTEAFF.